The 28 T cell receptor beta chains below were found in one sample sequenced in a study of blood T cells in healthy people across ages. A J-beta primer mix and a sample-barcoded 5' primer were used in a second PCR of about 6 to 12 cycles. TCRdb called the 5' RACE reads again in MiXCR, with one record for every CDR3 protein. This table has about 670,000 distinct CDR3 sequences, around 50% appearing once. Sequencing was performed on blood. Receptor source: an elderly woman in good health.

This clonotype occurred many times. The gene calls are TRBV3-1 and TRBJ2-1; 10 nucleotides match TRBD2. The CDR3 extends over 15 amino acids. Germline V CDR1 and CDR2: LGHDT, YNNKEL (reference sequence). The junction had 5 bases not matched to a gene; V was cut back by 3 bases and J by 6 bases. CDR3 residues: CASSQVASGSNEQFF. CDR3 sequence (DNA): TGTGCCAGCAGCCAGGTCGCTAGCGGGAGCAATGAGCAGTTCTTC.

To note about this clonotype: A much larger clone sits a single nucleotide away, making a read error possible. This chain connects TRBV29-1 to TRBJ2-5; TRBD2 aligns across 9 bases. The CDR3 extends over 13 amino acids. The germline V gene encodes CDR1 SQVTM and CDR2 ANQGSEA. V was pared by 1 base and J by 11 bases, with 8 bases of the junction left unmatched. The CDR3 region has the DNA TGCAGCGTTGAAGGGCAGGCGGGAGGGGATCAGTACTTC. Amino acid sequence: CSVEGQAGGDQYF.

In this sample, this clonotype turned up a few times. The chain is built from TRBV7-2 and TRBJ2-3; 8 bases are a match to TRBD2. V lost 1 base to trimming and J lost 2 bases; unmatched junction nucleotides: 11. The V gene's germline CDR1 is SGHTA and CDR2 FQGNSA. This CDR3 is 18 amino acids long. The CDR3 sequence: CASSLVRGVAGPTDTQYF. The CDR3 DNA is TGTGCCAGCAGCTTAGTCAGGGGAGTAGCGGGGCCCACAGATACGCAGTATTTT.

The chain has TRBV11-1 and TRBJ2-3; 9 bases are shared with TRBD2. Germline V gene sequence: CDR1 SGHAT, CDR2 FQDESV (reference sequence). The CDR3 sequence is 20 residues long. V was clipped by 4 bases and J by 4 bases; unmatched bases: 21. CDR3 residues: CASSSNSGLAPEGWADTQYF. CDR3 DNA: TGTGCCAGCAGCTCCAACTCGGGACTAGCCCCCGAAGGATGGGCAGATACGCAGTATTTT.

This clonotype occurred many times. The chain is built from TRBV6-5 and TRBJ1-1; D is uncertain. The CDR3 totals 14 residues. The germline gives CDR1 MNHEY, CDR2 SVGAGI. The V gene lost 4 bases and the J gene lost 10 bases, with 19 bases spanning the gap. CDR3: CASSWAVIRSVAFF. CDR3 nucleotides: TGTGCCAGCAGTTGGGCGGTGATACGTTCCGTAGCTTTCTTT.

This clonotype has at least ten counts. The chain has TRBV12-3 or TRBV12-4 and TRBJ2-5; unclear D gene. This CDR3 spans 11 amino acids. Between the trimmed V and J ends, which lost 2 bases and 7 bases, there was a span of 5 bases. This CDR3 is CASSLTATQYF. The CDR3 coding sequence is TGTGCCAGCAGTTTAACGGCGACCCAGTACTTC.

The rearrangement links TRBV24-1 to TRBJ2-6; weak D call: TRBD1 (6 bases). Germline assignment: CDR1 KGHDR and CDR2 SFDVKD. Trimming shortened V by 4 bases and J by 3 bases, and 12 bases separated the two germline ends. The CDR3 covers 16 residues. The CDR3 loop reads CATSDSTGYGANVLTF. CDR3 in DNA: TGTGCCACCAGTGACTCGACAGGTTATGGGGCCAACGTCCTGACTTTC.

This rearrangement joins TRBV11-1 to TRBJ2-7, with D unresolved. Trimming removed 2 bases from V and 6 bases from J, with 17 bases in between. The CDR3 totals 15 residues. The germline V gene encodes CDR1 SGHAT and CDR2 FQDESV (reference sequence). CDR3 DNA: TGTGCCAGCAGCTTAATTGGTGGACGTCCCTCCGAGCAGTACTTC. This encodes CASSLIGGRPSEQYF.

This clonotype was counted between two and nine times. A much larger clone sits a single nucleotide away, making a read error possible. This chain links TRBV5-5 with TRBJ2-1, with TRBD1 matching 9 bases. The J call is doubtful: the DNA matches TRBJ2-7 better. The CDR3 is made up of 16 amino acids. CDR1 SGHKS and CDR2 YYEKEE come from the germline V gene (reference sequence). The CDR3 DNA is TGTGCCAGCAGCTTTGACAGGGGGACCCCCTACAATGAGCAGTACTTC. Translated, it gives CASSFDRGTPYNEQYF.

In regard to this clonotype: One base away lies a much larger clone, so this may be a sequencing read error. This chain links TRBV12-3 or TRBV12-4 with TRBJ1-4, with 9 bases identical to TRBD1. The CDR3 is 15 residues long. The CDR3: CASSRTGATNKKLFF. The CDR3 DNA reads as TGTGCCAGCAGTCGGACAGGGGCAACTAATAAAAAACTGTTTTTT.

This clonotype was counted ten times or more. This chain uses TRBV5-1 with TRBJ2-2; D might be TRBD1 (6 bases). The V end was cut by 0 bases, the J end by 4 bases, with 13 bases between. Germline CDR1 reads SGHRS; CDR2 reads YFSETQ. The CDR3 is made up of 16 amino acids. In DNA, the CDR3 is TGCGCCAGCAGCTTGGCGAAGGGGGAAGGCACCGGGGAGCTGTTTTTT. This translates into CASSLAKGEGTGELFF.

The V gene is TRBV4-2, the J gene TRBJ2-2; D not resolved. This CDR3 has 12 amino acids. Trimming pared 1 base from V and 6 bases from J, leaving 3 bases between. CDR1 is LGHNA and CDR2 is YNFKEQ in the germline V gene. The DNA for the CDR3 is TGTGCCAGCAGCCAAGTAGCCGGGGAGCTGTTTTTT. This codes for CASSQVAGELFF.

J is TRBJ2-3 and V is TRBV14; D might be TRBD1 (6 bases). Trimming cost V 1 base and J 14 bases, with 19 bases left between them. Germline CDR1 and CDR2: SGHDN and FVKESK. CDR3 size: 14 residues. CDR3 nucleotide sequence: TGTGCCAGCAGCCAAGTGAGTGGGGGCAGATACGCGTATTTT. This sequence encodes CASSQVSGGRYAYF.

The chain has TRBV7-2 and TRBJ2-1; 9 nucleotides align to TRBD2. This CDR3 spans 15 amino acids. Germline V gives CDR1 SGHTA, CDR2 FQGNSA. The V and J ends lost 3 bases and 10 bases, in that order; junction bases with no gene match: 10. The CDR3 protein is CASSFSGSLYYEQFF. The CDR3, as DNA: TGTGCCAGCAGCTTTAGCGGGAGCTTGTACTACGAGCAGTTCTTC. Variable domain in full (rest from reference TRBV7-2 and TRBJ2-1): GAGVSQSPSNKVTEKGKDVELRCDPISGHTALYWYRQSLGQGLEFLIYFQGNSAPDKSGLPSDRFSAERTGGSVSTLTIQRTQQEDSAVYLCASSFSGSLYYEQFFGPGTRLTVL.

The gene calls are TRBV28 and TRBJ2-7; 8 bases agree with TRBD1. The ends lost 6 bases at V and 6 bases at J; junction bases unmatched: 7. Germline loops: CDR1 MDHEN, CDR2 SYDVKM. The CDR3 loop spans 13 amino acids. CDR3 amino acids: CASRGQGLGEQYF. The CDR3 DNA reads TGTGCCAGCAGAGGACAGGGTCTGGGCGAGCAGTACTTC.

In this sample, this clonotype turned up once. The V gene is TRBV6-2 or TRBV6-3, the J gene TRBJ2-4; D unresolved. The CDR3 has 12 residues. Trimming pared 2 bases from V and 8 bases from J, leaving 7 bases between. CDR1 MNHEY and CDR2 SVGEGT come from the germline V gene. The CDR3 DNA is TGTGCCAGCAGTTACGGGTCAGACATTCAGTACTTC. This encodes CASSYGSDIQYF.

The chain carries TRBV2 and TRBJ1-5; D call uncertain. The CDR3 contains 12 residues. Trimming cost V 4 bases and J 12 bases, with 13 bases left between them. Germline V gene sequence: CDR1 SNHLY, CDR2 FYNNEI. The DNA for the CDR3 is TGTGCCAGCAGTGGAATGGAAGGGCACCAGCATTTT. Encoded protein: CASSGMEGHQHF.

As regards this clonotype: The CDR3 ends on some other residue instead of the conserved phenylalanine or tryptophan, so this is likely a read error. The J gene is TRBJ1-2, the V gene TRBV27; TRBD1 matches at 11 bases. J gave up 8 bases and V 8 bases, and 28 bases lay outside the gene matches. The CDR3 is 20 residues long. Germline-derived CDR1 and CDR2 are MNHEY and SMNVEV (reference sequence). The CDR3 region is CASGRLDRGRLQGLKRGYTI. The CDR3 coding sequence is TGTGCCAGCGGACGTCTGGACAGGGGGCGCCTTCAGGGCCTAAAAAGAGGCTACACCATC.

The chain couples TRBV4-3 to TRBJ1-1; a possible D gene is TRBD1 (6 bases). This CDR3 is 15 amino acids long. Trimming stripped 4 bases from V and 0 bases from J, with 12 bases between. Germline CDR1 and CDR2: LGHNA and YSLEER. The CDR3 coding sequence is TGCGCCAGCAGCCCTCAAACAGGGATGAACACTGAAGCTTTCTTT. Protein: CASSPQTGMNTEAFF.

This clonotype was recorded at least ten times. V usage is TRBV27 and J usage is TRBJ2-1; D is perhaps TRBD1 (6 bases). Trimming took off 2 bases at V and 9 bases at J, with 11 bases between the two ends. The CDR3 is 13 amino acids. Germline values: CDR1 MNHEY, CDR2 SMNVEV (reference sequence). In DNA, the CDR3 is TGTGCCAGCAGTTTAAACAGGGCGATTGAGCAGTTCTTC. Translated, it gives CASSLNRAIEQFF.

This clonotype has ten or more counts. The J gene is TRBJ2-3, the V gene TRBV2; possible D gene TRBD2, 6 bases. The germline V gene has CDR1 SNHLY and CDR2 FYNNEI. V was cut by 3 bases and J by 3 bases, with 19 bases left in between. The CDR3 is made up of 17 amino acids. The DNA of the CDR3 is TGTGCCAGCAGTGAGACCGGCCTTCCAGGGACTACAGATACGCAGTATTTT. Protein sequence: CASSETGLPGTTDTQYF. The complete variable domain, with remaining parts taken from reference TRBV2 and TRBJ2-3, reads EPEVTQTPSHQVTQMGQEVILRCVPISNHLYFYWYRQILGQKVEFLVSFYNNEISEKSEIFDDQFSVERPDGSNFTLKIRSTKLEDSAMYFCASSETGLPGTTDTQYFGPGTRLTVL.

The chain uses TRBV9 and TRBJ2-6, with unresolved D. Germline CDR1 SGDLS, CDR2 YYNGEE. The V and J ends lost 6 bases and 4 bases respectively, with 5 bases between them. The CDR3 extends over 12 amino acids. CDR3 protein: CASNIGANVLTF. DNA of the CDR3: TGTGCCAGCAATATAGGGGCCAACGTCCTGACTTTC.

This clonotype appeared many times. The CDR3 here is CASSQGFQGSSYEQYF. The CDR3 nucleotides read TGTGCCAGCAGCCAAGGTTTTCAGGGGAGCTCCTACGAGCAGTACTTC. V is TRBV3-1 and J is TRBJ2-7; the D gene is possibly TRBD1 (6 bases). This CDR3 is 16 amino acids long. V was cut by 1 base and J by 0 bases, with 13 bases left in between. Germline CDR1 is LGHDT and CDR2 is YNNKEL (reference sequence).

On this clonotype itself: This may be a read error: a much more frequent sequence differs by one nucleotide. The chain joins TRBV29-1 to TRBJ2-5; 7 bases line up with TRBD1. The CDR3 runs to 17 residues. CDR1 is SQVTM and CDR2 is ANQGSEA in the germline V gene. V trimming: 5 bases; J trimming: 4 bases; junction bases outside the gene matches: 19. The CDR3 is CSVSRDSGYRIPETQYF. For the CDR3, the DNA is TGCAGCGTTTCCCGGGACAGTGGGTACCGTATTCCAGAGACCCAGTACTTC.

This clonotype was seen a few times. The chain carries TRBV6-5 and TRBJ1-4; D is perhaps TRBD1 (5 bases). Germline lookup yields CDR1 MNHEY and CDR2 SVGAGI. The germline V and J ends were trimmed by 11 bases and 8 bases, with 18 bases remaining between them. This CDR3 is built from 13 residues. This chain's CDR3 is CAGTALIWEKLFF. DNA of the CDR3: TGTGCCGGGACCGCCCTTATATGGGAAAAACTGTTTTTT.

V and J are TRBV9 and TRBJ2-7; tentatively, D is TRBD1 (5 bases). CDR1 and CDR2 (germline): SGDLS, YYNGEE. Trimming pared 0 bases from V and 1 base from J, leaving 11 bases between. The CDR3 has 15 residues. The CDR3 DNA follows: TGTGCCAGCAGCGTAGCTGACAGTTCATCCTACGAGCAGTACTTC. This sequence encodes CASSVADSSSYEQYF.

V usage is TRBV2 and J usage is TRBJ2-7; 9 bases fit TRBD1. Looked up from germline, CDR1 is SNHLY and CDR2 is FYNNEI. There are 13 residues in the CDR3. J gave up 7 bases and V 6 bases, and 7 bases lay outside the gene matches. CDR3 loop: CASRPTGGDEQYF. CDR3 sequence (DNA): TGTGCCAGCAGACCGACAGGGGGAGATGAGCAGTACTTC.

V usage is TRBV20-1 and J usage is TRBJ2-1; D possibly corresponds to TRBD2 (6 bases). The germline V gene encodes CDR1 DFQATT and CDR2 SNEGSKA (reference sequence). V lost 3 bases, J lost 15 bases, and 12 bases lay in between. The CDR3 has 10 amino acids. CDR3 nucleotide sequence: TGCAGTGCTAGTAGGCGGGGACCGTTCTTC. The encoded protein is CSASRRGPFF.